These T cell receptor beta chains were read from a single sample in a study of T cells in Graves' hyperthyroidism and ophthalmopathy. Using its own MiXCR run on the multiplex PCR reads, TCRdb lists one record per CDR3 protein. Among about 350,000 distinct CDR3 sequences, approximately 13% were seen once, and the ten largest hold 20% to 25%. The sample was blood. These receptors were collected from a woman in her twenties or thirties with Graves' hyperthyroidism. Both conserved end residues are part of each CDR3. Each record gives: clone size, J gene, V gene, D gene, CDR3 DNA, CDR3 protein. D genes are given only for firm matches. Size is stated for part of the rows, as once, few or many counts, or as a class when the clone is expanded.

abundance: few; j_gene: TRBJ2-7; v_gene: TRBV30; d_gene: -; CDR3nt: TGTGCCTGGAATCCGGGGAGCTCCTACGAGCAGTACTTC; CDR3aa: CAWNPGSSYEQYF
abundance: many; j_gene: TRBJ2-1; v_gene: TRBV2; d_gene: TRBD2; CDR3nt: TGTGCCAGCAGCGCCTTGGGACTAGCGGGAGGAGGCAATGAGCAGTTCTTC; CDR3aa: CASSALGLAGGGNEQFF
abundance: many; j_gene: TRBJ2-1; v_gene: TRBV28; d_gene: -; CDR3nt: TGTGCCAGTACGGTGGGGGGCTACAATGAGCAGTTCTTC; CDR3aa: CASTVGGYNEQFF
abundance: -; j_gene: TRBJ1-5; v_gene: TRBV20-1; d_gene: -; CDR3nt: TGCAGTGCTAGAGATCTGGGGGAACGACAGCCCCAGCATTTT; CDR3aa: CSARDLGERQPQHF
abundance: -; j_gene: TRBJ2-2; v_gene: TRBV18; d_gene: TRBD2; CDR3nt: TGTGCCAGCTCGCCGCGGGAGTCCAATACCGGGGAGCTGTTTTTT; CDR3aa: CASSPRESNTGELFF
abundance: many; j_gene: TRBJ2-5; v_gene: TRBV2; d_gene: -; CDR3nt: TGTGCCAGCACTAGGGTAAGAGAGACCCAGTACTTC; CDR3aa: CASTRVRETQYF
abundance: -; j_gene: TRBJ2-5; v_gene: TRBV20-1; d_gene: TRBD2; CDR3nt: TGCAGTGCACGGAGACTAGCGGGTTTACAAGAGACCCAGTACTTC; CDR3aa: CSARRLAGLQETQYF
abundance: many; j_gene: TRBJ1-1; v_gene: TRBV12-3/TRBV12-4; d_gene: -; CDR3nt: TGTGCCAGCAGTTTTGGGGATTTGGGGGCTTTCTTT; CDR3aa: CASSFGDLGAFF
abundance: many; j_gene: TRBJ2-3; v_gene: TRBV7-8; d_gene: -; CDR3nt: TGTGCCAGCAGGAGAGGGGGGACAGATACGCAGTATTTT; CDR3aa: CASRRGGTDTQYF
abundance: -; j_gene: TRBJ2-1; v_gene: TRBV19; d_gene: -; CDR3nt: TGTGCCAGTAGTGATCGAGACGCGTACAATGAGCAGTTCTTC; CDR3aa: CASSDRDAYNEQFF
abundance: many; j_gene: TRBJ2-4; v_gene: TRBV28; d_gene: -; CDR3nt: TGTGCCATCCCGCCACGAGACGTCCCCAAAAACATTCAGTACTTC; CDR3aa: CAIPPRDVPKNIQYF
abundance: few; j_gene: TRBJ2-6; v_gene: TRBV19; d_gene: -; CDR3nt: TGTGCCGGTAGTCTCGTGTCCTCTGGGGCCAACGTCCTGACTTTC; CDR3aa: CAGSLVSSGANVLTF
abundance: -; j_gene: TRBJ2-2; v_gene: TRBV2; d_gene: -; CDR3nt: TGTGCCAGCAGGGCTTTAGACGCCGGCACCGGGGAGCTGTTTTTT; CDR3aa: CASRALDAGTGELFF
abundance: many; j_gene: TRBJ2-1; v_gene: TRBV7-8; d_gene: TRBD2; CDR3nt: TGTGCCAGCAGCCAGCGGGAACCCACCTACAATGAGCAGTTCTTC; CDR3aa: CASSQREPTYNEQFF
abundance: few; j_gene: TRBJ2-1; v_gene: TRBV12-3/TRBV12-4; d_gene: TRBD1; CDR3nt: TGTGCCAGCAGTTTTCACGGACAGGGTTCCTACAATGAGCAGTTCTTC; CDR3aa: CASSFHGQGSYNEQFF
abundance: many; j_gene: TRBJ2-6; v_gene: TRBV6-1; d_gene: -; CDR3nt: TGTGCCAGCAGTGAACCCCTCCTGGCGCTCGGGGCCAACGTCCTGACTTTC; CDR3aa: CASSEPLLALGANVLTF
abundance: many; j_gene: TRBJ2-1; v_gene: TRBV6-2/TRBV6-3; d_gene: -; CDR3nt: TGTGCCAGCCACAGGGCGGGAGCCTCATACAATGAGCAGTTCTTC; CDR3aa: CASHRAGASYNEQFF
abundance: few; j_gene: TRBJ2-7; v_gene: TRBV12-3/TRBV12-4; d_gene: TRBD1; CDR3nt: TGTGCCAGCAGTTCCACCGGGACAGGGAACTACGAGCAGTACTTC; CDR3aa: CASSSTGTGNYEQYF
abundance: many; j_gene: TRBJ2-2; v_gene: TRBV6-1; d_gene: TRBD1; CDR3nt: TGTGCCAGCAGTTTACAAGGGACAGGGGTCCGGTTGAACACCGGGGAGCTGTTTTTT; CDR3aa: CASSLQGTGVRLNTGELFF
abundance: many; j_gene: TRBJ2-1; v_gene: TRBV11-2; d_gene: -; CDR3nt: TGTGCCAGCAGCCCAGGGTATGGTGAGCAGTTCTTC; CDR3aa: CASSPGYGEQFF
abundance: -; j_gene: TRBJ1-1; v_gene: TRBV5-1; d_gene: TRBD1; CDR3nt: TGCGCCAGCAGCTTGCAGGGGGCGAACACTGAAGCTTTCTTT; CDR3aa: CASSLQGANTEAFF
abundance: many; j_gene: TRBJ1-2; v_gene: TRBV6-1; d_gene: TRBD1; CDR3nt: TGTGCCAGCAGGATTACAGGGGGCTCGGATGGCTACACCTTC; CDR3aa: CASRITGGSDGYTF
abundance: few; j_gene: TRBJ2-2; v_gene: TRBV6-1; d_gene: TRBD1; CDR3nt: TGTGCCAGCAGTGAAAAGCCCCAGGGGGCCACCGGGGAGCTGTTTTTT; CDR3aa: CASSEKPQGATGELFF
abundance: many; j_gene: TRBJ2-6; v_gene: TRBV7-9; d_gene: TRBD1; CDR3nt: TGTGCCAGCGGCACAGGGGGTGGTGGGGCCAACGTCCTGACTTTC; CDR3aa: CASGTGGGGANVLTF
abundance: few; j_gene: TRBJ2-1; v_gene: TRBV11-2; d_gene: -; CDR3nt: TGTGCCAGCAGCTTTAGAGACTTTAACAATGAGCAGTTCTTC; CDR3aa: CASSFRDFNNEQFF